Sequencing of this TCR beta chain was carried out in a study of cytomegalovirus exposure and HLA in healthy donors. Study at large: There were approximately 81 million unique TCRs (from HLA-typed donors) in an early data release. Notes on the study in general: 16,951 TCR beta sequences were associated with HLA alleles at 0.05 false discovery rate in a later analysis.

Regarding this clone: Its matching antigen is unknown.

With 5 bases clipped from V and 2 bases from J, the junction kept 12 bases outside the gene matches. Germline CDR1 MRHNA, CDR2 SNTAGT. The CDR3 consists of 17 residues. In the PCR, 60 Vbeta and 13 Jbeta primers were used. Only in-frame clones appear in the TCRdb table, and some are missing; sequencing was by immunoSEQ multiplex PCR. This sample has 130,000 or so clones, with roughly three fifths found just once. Specimen: PBMCs. The chain links TRBV6-4 to TRBJ2-7; 10 bases map to TRBD1. The TCR comes from a woman aged 40 to 50 in good health and CMV-seronegative. The CDR3 reads CASSFPGRQGAAYEQYF. As DNA, the CDR3 is TGTGCCAGCAGTTTCCCGGGGCGACAGGGGGCTGCCTACGAGCAGTACTTC.